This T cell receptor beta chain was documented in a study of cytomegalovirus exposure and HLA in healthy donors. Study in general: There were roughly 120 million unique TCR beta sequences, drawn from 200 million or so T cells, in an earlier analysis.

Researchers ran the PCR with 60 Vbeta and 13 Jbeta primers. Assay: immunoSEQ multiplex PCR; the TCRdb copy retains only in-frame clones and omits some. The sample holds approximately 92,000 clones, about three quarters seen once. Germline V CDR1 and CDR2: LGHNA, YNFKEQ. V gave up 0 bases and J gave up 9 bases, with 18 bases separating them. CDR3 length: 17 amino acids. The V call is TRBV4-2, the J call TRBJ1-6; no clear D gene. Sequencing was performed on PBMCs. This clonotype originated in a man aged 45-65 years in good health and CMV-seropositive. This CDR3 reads CASSQDGVGRDGSPLHF. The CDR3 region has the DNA TGTGCCAGCAGCCAAGATGGGGTGGGGAGGGATGGTTCACCCCTCCACTTT.